This TCR beta chain came from a study of control samples from healthy donors and cancer patients. Germline CDR1 SNHLY, CDR2 FYNNEI. The CDR3 totals 13 residues. Trimming took 6 bases from V and 3 from J; bases not matched to a gene: 3. Measured with immunoSEQ multiplex PCR; TCRdb has only the in-frame clones, and not every one. The data contain about 98,000 clones, about four fifths of them seen just once; the ten biggest clones take up 2% to 2.5%. The source material was blood. The J gene is TRBJ2-5, the V gene TRBV2; 8 bases agree with TRBD1. This clonotype was sampled from a man in his fifties or sixties in good health. CDR3 in DNA: TGTGCCAGCAGGATGACAGGGGAAGAGACCCAGTACTTC. Its protein is CASRMTGEETQYF.